The entry below gives a single TCR beta chain sequence along with its context. Antigen specificity is unknown. These data come from a study of T cell responses to AZD1222 COVID-19 vaccine. Repertoires were generated with immunoSEQ multiplex PCR, while TCRdb's copy carries only in-frame clones and drops some. Of roughly 150,000 clones in the sample, roughly 91% were seen once. From germline, CDR1 is SQVTM and CDR2 ANQGSEA. V was trimmed by 3 bases and J by 2 bases, leaving 9 bases between them. The CDR3 extends over 13 amino acids. Study observations and caveats: Two AZD1222 administrations were followed by greater Spike-specific TCR breadth and depth. The donor group comprised mostly white British people and more females; the analysis possibly underestimated clonal diversity. Regions 160-218 and 743-854 dominated among vaccine-associated CD4 TCRs spanning spike.

Whether given at about 4 or about 12 weeks, second doses were pooled. The sequenced sample was peripheral blood, obtained 28 days after the second AZD1222 dose. This sequence joins TRBV29-1 and TRBJ2-3; D may be TRBD1 or TRBD2 (5 bases each). The receptor was derived from an adult who received the AZD1222 COVID-19 vaccine. In DNA form, the CDR3 reads TGCAGCGTTGATTCGGGACCCACAGATACGCAGTATTTT. It specifies CSVDSGPTDTQYF.